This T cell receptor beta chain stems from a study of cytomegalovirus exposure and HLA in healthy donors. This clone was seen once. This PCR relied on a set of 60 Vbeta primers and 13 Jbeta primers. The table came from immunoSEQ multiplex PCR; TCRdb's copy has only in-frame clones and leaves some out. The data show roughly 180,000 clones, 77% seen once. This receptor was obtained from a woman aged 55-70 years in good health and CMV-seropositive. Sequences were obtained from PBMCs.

The CDR3 loop is CAISESREQFF. CDR3 nucleotides: TGTGCCATCAGTGAGTCCCGTGAGCAGTTCTTC. The chain has TRBV10-3 and TRBJ2-1; D gene uncertain. CDR1 is ENHRY, CDR2 SYGVKD, per germline. The V end lost 0 bases, the J end lost 9 bases, and 3 bases lay between the germline ends. The length of the CDR3 is 11 residues.